Listed below are T cell receptor beta chains from one sample, sequenced in a study of cytomegalovirus exposure and HLA in healthy donors. Sequencing used immunoSEQ multiplex PCR; TCRdb keeps in-frame clones, though not all of them. The sample consists of roughly 90,000 clones, roughly 82% of them appearing once. The specimen sequenced was PBMCs. These receptors all stem from a man younger than 40 in good health and CMV-seropositive. Both conserved end residues are trimmed from each CDR3.

CDR3	length	V	J
ASSLGQQGQISSYEQY	16	TRBV11-2	TRBJ2-7
ASSSRQGRQPQH	12	TRBV19	TRBJ1-5
ASSYKGDSSYEQY	13	TRBV7-2	TRBJ2-7
ASSRPTGGAQGAF	13	TRBV6-6	TRBJ1-1
ASSYSGLAGVYNEQF	15	TRBV2	TRBJ2-1
ASSLSTINTIY	11	TRBV5-6	TRBJ1-3
ASSLDHPGQGVFREQY	16	TRBV11-2	TRBJ2-7
ASSELGQAPYNEQF	14	TRBV25-1	TRBJ2-1
ASSQRQGTRSTDTQY	15	TRBV14	TRBJ2-3
ASSRGQGTETQY	12	TRBV7-9	TRBJ2-5
ASSGGPTEAF	10	TRBV2	TRBJ1-1
ASRGLGGNEQF	11	TRBV25-1	TRBJ2-1
ASSPEFPYNEQF	12	TRBV7-9	TRBJ2-1
ASSQDRGTGQNYGYT	15	TRBV4-1	TRBJ1-2